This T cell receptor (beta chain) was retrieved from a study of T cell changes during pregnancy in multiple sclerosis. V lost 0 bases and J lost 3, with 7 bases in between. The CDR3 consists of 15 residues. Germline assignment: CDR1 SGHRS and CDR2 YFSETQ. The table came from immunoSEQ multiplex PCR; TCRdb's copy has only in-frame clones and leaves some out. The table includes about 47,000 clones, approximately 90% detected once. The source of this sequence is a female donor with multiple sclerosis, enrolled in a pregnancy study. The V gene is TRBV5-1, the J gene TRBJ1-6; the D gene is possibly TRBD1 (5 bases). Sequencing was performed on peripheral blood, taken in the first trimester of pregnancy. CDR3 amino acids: CASSLGQNYNSPLHF. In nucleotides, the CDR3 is TGCGCCAGCAGCTTGGGACAGAACTATAATTCACCCCTCCACTTT.